Below are 13 T cell receptor beta chains sequenced from a single sample in a study of T cell responses to AZD1222 COVID-19 vaccine. Method: immunoSEQ multiplex PCR; TCRdb's copy keeps in-frame clones and lacks some. In the table there are 150,000 or so clones, roughly nine tenths of which are singletons. Sequenced here: peripheral blood, sampled on day 0 of AZD1222 vaccination. Source of these receptors: an adult in good health.

This rearrangement joins TRBV7-2 to TRBJ2-7, with TRBD1 as a possible D gene (6 bases). Per the germline V gene, CDR1 is SGHTA and CDR2 is FQGNSA. Between the trimmed V and J ends, which lost 5 bases and 2 bases, there was a span of 19 bases. CDR3 length: 16 amino acids. The CDR3 region has the DNA TGTGCCAGCAGCCTAACTAAGGACAGATCCCCCTACGAGCAGTACTTC. It encodes CASSLTKDRSPYEQYF.

V gene TRBV5-4 combines with J gene TRBJ2-2; a weak D match, TRBD2 (7 bases). V lost 0 bases and J 2 bases, leaving 17 bases between the germline ends. This CDR3 region has 18 residues. Germline V gene data show CDR1 as SGHNT and CDR2 as YYREEE (reference sequence). In nucleotides, the CDR3 is TGTGCCAGCAGCTTGGCCTTGGGGGGAGGGGGAAACACCGGGGAGCTGTTTTTT. It specifies CASSLALGGGGNTGELFF.

J is TRBJ2-1 and V is TRBV12-3 or TRBV12-4, with D perhaps matching TRBD1 or TRBD2 (5 bases each). The CDR3 runs to 12 residues. V dropped 1 base and J dropped 7 bases, with 5 bases sitting between them. The CDR3 DNA reads as TGTGCCAGCAGTTTAGGGGGGAATGAGCAGTTCTTC. This translates into CASSLGGNEQFF.

Only a few counts were recorded for this clone. The V call is TRBV7-9, the J call TRBJ2-3, with D maybe TRBD1 (7 bases). This CDR3 region has 16 residues. Trimming pared 6 bases from V and 2 bases from J, leaving 18 bases between. Per the germline V gene, CDR1 is SEHNR and CDR2 is FQNEAQ (reference sequence). The CDR3 nucleotides are TGTGCCAGCAGTTCGCGGGACAGATTGCCCACAGATACGCAGTATTTT. This sequence encodes CASSSRDRLPTDTQYF. Full variable domain (remainder filled in from reference TRBV7-9 and TRBJ2-3): DTGVSQNPRHKITKRGQNVTFRCDPISEHNRLYWYRQTLGQGPEFLTYFQNEAQLEKSRLLSDRFSAERPKGSFSTLEIQRTEQGDSAMYLCASSSRDRLPTDTQYFGPGTRLTVL.

The chain joins TRBV7-2 to TRBJ1-5; TRBD1 matches at 7 bases. The ends lost 1 base at V and 4 bases at J; junction bases unmatched: 7. Germline loops: CDR1 SGHTA, CDR2 FQGNSA. There are 16 residues in the CDR3. CDR3 region: CASSLVRGQLNQPQHF. The DNA for the CDR3 is TGTGCCAGCAGCTTAGTGCGGGGACAGCTTAATCAGCCCCAGCATTTT.

This clone was seen a handful of times. The chain carries TRBV27 and TRBJ2-7, with a weak D call TRBD1 (6 bases). Trimming removed 3 bases at V and 0 bases at J, with 15 bases between. CDR1 is MNHEY, CDR2 SMNVEV, per germline (reference sequence). This CDR3 spans 16 amino acids. The CDR3 spells CASSFLPGANSYEQYF. The CDR3 nucleotides are TGTGCCAGCAGTTTCCTCCCAGGGGCAAACTCCTACGAGCAGTACTTC.

This chain links TRBV28 with TRBJ1-6; D may be TRBD1 (5 bases). This CDR3 has 14 amino acids. Between the trimmed V and J ends, which lost 6 bases and 6 bases, there was a span of 12 bases. Per germline, CDR1 MDHEN and CDR2 SYDVKM. The chain's CDR3 is CASSLGLVNSPLHF. CDR3 in DNA: TGTGCCAGCAGCCTGGGACTGGTTAATTCACCCCTCCACTTT.

The chain combines TRBV7-3 with TRBJ1-1, with a tentative D call TRBD1 (6 bases). CDR1 and CDR2 (germline): SGHTA, FQGTGA. Deletions cut 5 bases from V and 4 bases from J, with 17 bases between. This CDR3 is 15 amino acids long. The chain's CDR3 is CASSDRDTFGTEAFF. DNA for the CDR3: TGTGCCAGCAGCGATCGGGACACCTTTGGCACTGAAGCTTTCTTT.

The chain has TRBV19 and TRBJ2-2; tentatively, D is TRBD1 (6 bases). Germline CDR1 reads LNHDA; CDR2 reads SQIVND (reference sequence). Deletions cut 7 bases from V and 4 bases from J, with 13 bases between. The CDR3 sequence is 14 residues long. Written as DNA, the CDR3 is TGTGCCAGTACAGACAGGTTCTCCACCGGGGAGCTGTTTTTT. Translating it yields CASTDRFSTGELFF.

CDR3 sequence: CAWGKGGGGTEAFF. DNA of the CDR3: TGTGCCTGGGGGAAAGGGGGAGGAGGAACTGAAGCTTTCTTT. The chain joins TRBV30 to TRBJ1-1; D possibly corresponds to TRBD1 (6 bases). This CDR3 is 14 amino acids long. Germline loops: CDR1 GTSNPN, CDR2 SVGIG (reference sequence). Deletions cut 5 bases from V and 5 bases from J, with 18 bases between.

The rearrangement links TRBV9 to TRBJ2-7; 13 bases are shared with TRBD2. CDR1 is SGDLS, CDR2 YYNGEE, per germline. V dropped 3 bases and J dropped 5; count of bases not matched to a gene: 11. This CDR3 has 17 amino acids. In DNA form, the CDR3 reads TGTGCCAGCAGCGCCGGACTAGCGGGAGTATTGCTGAACGAGCAGTACTTC. It codes for CASSAGLAGVLLNEQYF.

The chain is built from TRBV7-2 and TRBJ2-3; tentative D call: TRBD1 (5 bases). Trimming pared 3 bases from V and 3 bases from J, leaving 7 bases between. CDR1 is SGHTA and CDR2 is FQGNSA in the germline V gene. CDR3 size: 13 residues. CDR3 in amino acids: CASSFRQTDTQYF. CDR3 nucleotide sequence: TGTGCCAGCAGCTTCCGACAGACAGATACGCAGTATTTT.

The count of this clone is one. The chain combines TRBV7-2 with TRBJ1-1, with 9 bases identical to TRBD1. Trimming cost V 2 bases and J 1 base; bases outside gene matches: 5. Germline lookup yields CDR1 SGHTA and CDR2 FQGNSA. The CDR3 sequence is 16 residues long. Written as DNA, the CDR3 is TGTGCCAGCAGCTTACCACAGGGGGCTGGGAACACTGAAGCTTTCTTT. Amino acid sequence: CASSLPQGAGNTEAFF.